Listed here are 27 T cell receptor beta chains from one sample, sequenced in a study of Graves' ophthalmopathy and Graves' hyperthyroidism. From RNA, the CDR3 regions of TCR beta chains were amplified and sequenced. The first round was an RT-PCR with HTBI primers, and the second round was a multiplex PCR. TCRdb reprocessed the multiplex PCR reads via MiXCR and lists one record per CDR3 protein. Here the sample spans 600,000 to 950,000 distinct CDR3 sequences, 40% being singletons. Sequenced sample: peripheral blood. The receptors were gathered from an adult man with Graves' ophthalmopathy.

This clonotype occurred a few times. The rearrangement links TRBV29-1 to TRBJ2-2; no clear D. Germline V gives CDR1 SQVTM, CDR2 ANQGSEA. Trimming removed 2 bases from V and 6 bases from J, with 10 bases in between. The CDR3 runs 13 residues. CDR3 DNA: TGCAGCGTTGAAAGCAGTCGGGCCGGGGAGCTGTTTTTT. Translating it yields CSVESSRAGELFF.

V gene TRBV10-2 combines with J gene TRBJ1-5; unclear D gene. This CDR3 is 14 amino acids long. Trimming removed 0 bases from V and 6 bases from J, with 9 bases in between. Germline CDR1 WSHSY, CDR2 SAAADI. CDR3 sequence (DNA): TGCGCCAGCAGTGAGTCAGGGTTCGGTCAGCCCCAGCATTTT. It codes for CASSESGFGQPQHF.

The DNA for the CDR3 is TGTGCCAGCAGTTCGAGGCCTAGCGGGAGTGAACACGAGCAGTACTTC. Its translation is CASSSRPSGSEHEQYF. The V gene is TRBV5-5, the J gene TRBJ2-7; 10 bases are a match to TRBD2. V was clipped by 5 bases and J by 5 bases; unmatched bases: 13. Germline V lookup: CDR1 SGHKS, CDR2 YYEKEE (reference sequence). This CDR3 region has 16 residues.

This clonotype was counted at least ten times. The V and J genes are TRBV7-2 and TRBJ1-1; D may be TRBD1 (5 bases). The V end was cut by 8 bases, the J end by 7 bases, with 17 bases between. The CDR3 has 13 amino acids. Germline lookup yields CDR1 SGHTA and CDR2 FQGNSA. Written as DNA, the CDR3 is TGTGCCAGCGTCCTTGGGACCCCCGGTGAAGCTTTCTTT. This codes for CASVLGTPGEAFF. Full variable domain (missing parts from reference TRBV7-2 and TRBJ1-1): GAGVSQSPSNKVTEKGKDVELRCDPISGHTALYWYRQSLGQGLEFLIYFQGNSAPDKSGLPSDRFSAERTGGSVSTLTIQRTQQEDSAVYLCASVLGTPGEAFFGQGTRLTVV.

This clonotype was found a few times. This rearrangement joins TRBV6-1 to TRBJ2-5, with TRBD1 matching over 9 bases. CDR1 and CDR2 (germline): MNHNS, SASEGT. The CDR3 consists of 16 residues. The junction had 11 bases not matched to a gene; V was cut back by 4 bases and J by 5 bases. CDR3: CASSAFGQGQWETQYF. The CDR3 bases are TGTGCCAGCAGTGCCTTCGGACAGGGGCAGTGGGAGACCCAGTACTTC.

This clonotype was picked up many times. The chain combines TRBV15 with TRBJ2-5, with 12 bases lining up with TRBD2. V shed 5 bases, J shed 4 bases, and the junction held 17 bases outside the gene matches. Germline V gives CDR1 LNHNV, CDR2 YYDKDF (reference sequence). The CDR3 runs to 19 residues. The CDR3 protein is CATSSHQGLAGGSRETQYF. The CDR3 DNA reads TGTGCCACCAGCTCTCACCAAGGGCTAGCGGGAGGGTCGAGAGAGACCCAGTACTTC.

With regard to this clonotype: It may be a read error: a sequence one base away is much more abundant. This CDR3 is missing its conserved last phenylalanine or tryptophan, likely due to a read error. Written as DNA, the CDR3 is TGTGCCAGCAGCTACGGACGGGCGAACACTGAAGCTTTCTTA. Translated, it gives CASSYGRANTEAFL. The chain employs TRBV11-1 and TRBJ1-1; no definite D call. CDR3 length: 14 amino acids. Germline CDR1 is SGHAT and CDR2 is FQDESV (reference sequence). V was trimmed by 4 bases and J by 1 base, leaving 10 bases between them.

The rearrangement uses TRBV2 and TRBJ2-5; 9 nucleotides align to TRBD2. Per the germline V gene, CDR1 is SNHLY and CDR2 is FYNNEI. CDR3 length: 16 residues. After removal of 8 bases from V and 1 base from J, the junction contained 11 bases not matched to a gene. CDR3 amino acids: CASGTIAGELQETQYF. The DNA of the CDR3 is TGTGCCAGCGGGACTATAGCGGGGGAGCTCCAAGAGACCCAGTACTTC.

This clonotype was recorded at least ten times. V usage is TRBV2 and J usage is TRBJ1-6; maybe TRBD1 (5 bases). Deletions cut 6 bases from V and 7 bases from J, with 16 bases between. This CDR3 comprises 15 residues. CDR1 is SNHLY and CDR2 is FYNNEI in the germline V gene. The CDR3 DNA is TGTGCCAGCAGGGGGGAGAGGCAGTCGAATTCACCCCTCCACTTT. Translation gives CASRGERQSNSPLHF.

The genes are TRBV29-1 and TRBJ2-5; no definite D call. With 6 bases removed from V and 1 base from J, the gap between germline ends came to 9 bases. The germline gives CDR1 SQVTM, CDR2 ANQGSEA. This CDR3 has 12 amino acids. CDR3 residues: CSVQAVQETQYF. CDR3 nucleotide sequence: TGCAGCGTACAAGCTGTCCAAGAGACCCAGTACTTC.

The gene calls are TRBV24-1 and TRBJ1-5, with 8 positions matching TRBD1. Germline V lookup: CDR1 KGHDR, CDR2 SFDVKD. V dropped 11 bases and J dropped 3; count of bases not matched to a gene: 5. This CDR3 is 13 amino acids long. The CDR3, as DNA: TGTGCCAGCAACAGGGGGGTCAATCAGCCCCAGCATTTT. As protein: CASNRGVNQPQHF.

The chain employs TRBV9 and TRBJ2-7; D may be TRBD1 (6 bases). Trimming removed 4 bases from V and 2 bases from J, with 13 bases in between. CDR1 SGDLS and CDR2 YYNGEE come from the germline V gene. There are 14 residues in the CDR3. CDR3 sequence reads: CASSPSGATYEQYF. The DNA for the CDR3 is TGTGCCAGCAGCCCCTCAGGGGCCACCTACGAGCAGTACTTC.

The V gene is TRBV2, the J gene TRBJ2-5; D is unclear. The CDR3 spans 12 residues. V was pared by 5 bases and J by 9 bases, with 13 bases between. Germline V gives CDR1 SNHLY, CDR2 FYNNEI. The CDR3, as DNA: TGTGCCAGCAGTTTACCGGGCGAGGCCCAGTACTTC. Protein product: CASSLPGEAQYF.

There are a few counts of this clonotype. CDR3 loop: CASSQSVGRGYGYTF. For the CDR3, the DNA is TGTGCCAGCAGCCAATCAGTCGGCCGAGGCTATGGCTACACCTTC. The chain links TRBV9 to TRBJ1-2; D is ambiguous. Trimming took 4 bases from V and 4 from J, leaving 17 bases between them. The CDR3 runs to 15 residues. Germline-derived CDR1 and CDR2 are SGDLS and YYNGEE. Supplemented by reference TRBV9 and TRBJ1-2, the full variable domain reads DSGVTQTPKHLITATGQRVTLRCSPRSGDLSVYWYQQSLDQGLQFLIQYYNGEERAKGNILERFSAQQFPDLHSELNLSSLELGDSALYFCASSQSVGRGYGYTFGSGTRLTVV.

This clonotype was found a few times. V is TRBV20-1 and J is TRBJ2-7; D gene ambiguous. Between the trimmed V and J ends, which lost 6 bases and 2 bases, there was a span of 17 bases. The CDR3 loop spans 14 amino acids. Per the germline V gene, CDR1 is DFQATT and CDR2 is SNEGSKA (reference sequence). The CDR3 DNA is TGCAGTGCAAAGAGACCCCGAGCTCCCTACGAGCAGTACTTC. Protein product: CSAKRPRAPYEQYF.

The table lists this clonotype with a few counts. This chain connects TRBV20-1 to TRBJ1-1; D not resolved. From germline, CDR1 is DFQATT and CDR2 SNEGSKA (reference sequence). The CDR3 covers 14 residues. The V end lost 3 bases, the J end lost 0 bases, and 11 bases lay between the germline ends. CDR3: CSARVGNMNTEAFF. The CDR3 region has the DNA TGCAGTGCTAGGGTTGGGAACATGAACACTGAAGCTTTCTTT.

The chain recombines TRBV29-1 with TRBJ1-5; no definite D call. This CDR3 has 11 residues. Germline-derived CDR1 and CDR2 are SQVTM and ANQGSEA. The CDR3 sequence is CSSDGDQPQHF. As DNA, the CDR3 is TGCAGTTCCGACGGCGATCAGCCCCAGCATTTT.

CDR3: CASQAGGGEKLFF. CDR3 nucleotide sequence: TGTGCCAGCCAGGCCGGGGGCGGTGAAAAACTGTTTTTT. The chain is built from TRBV19 and TRBJ1-4; tentatively, D is TRBD1 (6 bases). Germline V CDR1 and CDR2: LNHDA, SQIVND (reference sequence). The ends were cut back, 9 bases at V and 7 bases at J, with 15 bases in the middle. This CDR3 has 13 residues.

The rearrangement uses TRBV24-1 and TRBJ1-5; 8 bases agree with TRBD1. CDR3 length equals 16 residues. V lost 11 bases and J lost 6; bases outside the gene matches: 17. CDR1 is KGHDR and CDR2 is SFDVKD in the germline V gene. The CDR3 loop reads CASSHPGGGMSQPQHF. The CDR3 DNA follows: TGTGCCAGTTCACACCCAGGGGGCGGAATGAGTCAGCCCCAGCATTTT.

The chain joins TRBV9 to TRBJ1-4, with 8 nucleotides matching TRBD1. V was pared by 0 bases and J by 6 bases, with 7 bases of the junction left unmatched. Germline V gene data show CDR1 as SGDLS and CDR2 as YYNGEE. The CDR3 has 16 amino acids. The CDR3: CASSVAAGGQDEKLFF. In DNA, the CDR3 is TGTGCCAGCAGCGTAGCGGCAGGGGGCCAGGATGAAAAACTGTTTTTT.

Notes on this clonotype: Just one base apart from a much larger clone, this may be a read error. The CDR3 region has the DNA TGTACCAGCAGCGTAGATGGTTTGGTTGAGACCCAGTACTTC. Its translation is CTSSVDGLVETQYF. This sequence joins TRBV7-9 and TRBJ2-5; no clear D. Germline loops: CDR1 SEHNR, CDR2 FQNEAQ (reference sequence). The CDR3 is 14 residues long.

In this sample, this clonotype turned up many times. The V call is TRBV9, the J call TRBJ1-1; no clear D gene. There are 13 residues in the CDR3. The V end was cut by 0 bases, the J end by 1 base, with 4 bases between. Germline V CDR1 and CDR2: SGDLS, YYNGEE. CDR3 in DNA: TGTGCCAGCAGCGTAGCTTCGAACACTGAAGCTTTCTTT. It encodes CASSVASNTEAFF.

This clonotype occurred a few times. The rearrangement joins TRBV7-8 to TRBJ1-1, with D hard to call. V gave up 6 bases and J gave up 0 bases, with 17 bases separating them. The CDR3 extends over 16 amino acids. CDR1 is SGHVS and CDR2 is FQNEAQ in the germline V gene. CDR3 sequence reads: CASSRTSRGMNTEAFF. The CDR3 region has the DNA TGTGCCAGCAGTCGTACGTCTCGGGGAATGAACACTGAAGCTTTCTTT. Based on the CDR3 plus reference TRBV7-8 and TRBJ1-1, the full variable domain is GAGVSQSPRYKVAKRGQDVALRCDPISGHVSLFWYQQALGQGPEFLTYFQNEAQLDKSGLPSDRFFAERPEGSVSTLKIQRTQQEDSAVYLCASSRTSRGMNTEAFFGQGTRLTVV.

This chain links TRBV9 with TRBJ2-6; tentative D call: TRBD2 (5 bases). The CDR3 extends over 16 amino acids. Germline-derived CDR1 and CDR2 are SGDLS and YYNGEE. V was clipped by 3 bases and J by 2 bases, with 12 bases between them. CDR3 sequence: CASSARGVAGANVLTF. For the CDR3, the DNA is TGTGCCAGCAGCGCCCGGGGAGTGGCTGGGGCCAACGTCCTGACTTTC.

The chain has TRBV11-3 and TRBJ2-3; D call uncertain. The CDR3 spans 14 residues. Germline values: CDR1 SGHNT, CDR2 YENEEA. With 0 bases removed from V and 0 bases from J, the gap between germline ends came to 4 bases. CDR3 DNA sequence: TGTGCCAGCAGCTTAGACCAGAGCACAGATACGCAGTATTTT. Translation: CASSLDQSTDTQYF.

The CDR3 loop reads CASSLGGTGAQETQYF. CDR3 nucleotides: TGTGCCAGCAGCTTAGGGGGGACAGGAGCCCAAGAGACCCAGTACTTC. The chain is built from TRBV11-1 and TRBJ2-5, with 8 bases aligning to TRBD1. The germline V gene has CDR1 SGHAT and CDR2 FQDESV (reference sequence). CDR3 size: 16 residues. Germline trimming cut 1 base from V and 1 base from J; bases unmatched to any gene: 5.

This chain connects TRBV5-8 to TRBJ1-6, with TRBD1 as a possible D gene (5 bases). Germline assignment: CDR1 SGHTS and CDR2 YDEGEE. V lost 4 bases, J lost 7 bases, and 18 bases lay in between. This CDR3 comprises 16 residues. The CDR3 loop reads CASSVGAGTTNSPLHF. CDR3 DNA sequence: TGTGCCAGCAGCGTTGGGGCGGGAACGACGAATTCACCCCTCCACTTT. The variable domain in full, completed from reference TRBV5-8 and TRBJ1-6, reads EAGVTQSPTHLIKTRGQQATLRCSPISGHTSVYWYQQALGLGLQFLLWYDEGEERNRGNFPPRFSGRQFPNYSSELNVNALELEDSALYLCASSVGAGTTNSPLHFGNGTRLTVT.